This T cell receptor beta chain was profiled in a study of blood T cell repertoires in COVID-19. CDR3 length: 13 residues. The germline V gene has CDR1 SGHAT and CDR2 FQDESV (reference sequence). The V end was cut by 3 bases, the J end by 4 bases, with 9 bases between. As processed by the authors: Estimation of nucleated cell counts was performed using reference gene primer amplification. Produced via immunoSEQ multiplex PCR; TCRdb's table is partial and in-frame only. V, J and clone size are taken as reported in that table, and D and trimming were inferred from the DNA itself. The table has some 56,000 clones, 85% to 90% seen once.

The source of this sequence is a woman in her fifties or sixties with COVID-19, enrolled during active disease. The sample taken for sequencing was peripheral blood. The gene calls are TRBV11-1 and TRBJ2-5; D uncertain. Here the CDR3 reads CASSFSLRETQYF. The CDR3 DNA follows: TGTGCCAGCAGCTTTAGTCTGAGAGAGACCCAGTACTTC. The variable domain in full, with the rest retrieved from reference TRBV11-1 and TRBJ2-5, is EAEVAQSPRYKITEKSQAVAFWCDPISGHATLYWYRQILGQGPELLVQFQDESVVDDSQLPKDRFSAERLKGVDSTLKIQPAELGDSAMYLCASSFSLRETQYFGPGTRLLVL.